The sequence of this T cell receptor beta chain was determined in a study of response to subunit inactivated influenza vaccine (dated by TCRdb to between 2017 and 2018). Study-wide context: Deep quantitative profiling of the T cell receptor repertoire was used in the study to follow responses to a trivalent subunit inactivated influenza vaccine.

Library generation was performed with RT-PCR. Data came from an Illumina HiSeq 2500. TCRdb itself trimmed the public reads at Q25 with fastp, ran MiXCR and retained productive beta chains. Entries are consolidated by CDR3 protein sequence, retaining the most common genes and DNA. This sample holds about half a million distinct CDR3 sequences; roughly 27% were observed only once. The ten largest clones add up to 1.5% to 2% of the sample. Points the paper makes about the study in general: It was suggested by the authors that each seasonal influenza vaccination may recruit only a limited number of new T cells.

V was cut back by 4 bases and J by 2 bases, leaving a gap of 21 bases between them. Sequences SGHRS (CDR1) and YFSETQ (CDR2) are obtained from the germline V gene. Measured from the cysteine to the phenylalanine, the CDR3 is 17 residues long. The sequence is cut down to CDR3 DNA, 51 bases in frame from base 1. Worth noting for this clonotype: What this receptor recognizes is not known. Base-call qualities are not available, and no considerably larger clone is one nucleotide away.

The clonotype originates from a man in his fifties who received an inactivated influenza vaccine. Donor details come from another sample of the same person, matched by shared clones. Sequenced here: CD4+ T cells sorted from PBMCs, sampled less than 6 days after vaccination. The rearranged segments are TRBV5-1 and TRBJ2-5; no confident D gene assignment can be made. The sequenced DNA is TGCGCCAGCAGCCCCCCGCGTCGTGGGCCTATACAAGAGACCCAGTACTTC. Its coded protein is CASSPPRRGPIQETQYF.